One and the same sample provided the 10 T cell receptor beta chains below, sequenced in a study of blood T cell repertoires in COVID-19. Profiling relied on immunoSEQ multiplex PCR, and the TCRdb table lists in-frame clones only, not all of them. This sample has about 88,000 clones, with 70% to 90% found just once. Sequencing used peripheral blood. These receptors were obtained from a woman older than 75 with acute or convalescent COVID-19.

This clone was recorded once. This chain uses TRBV7-3 with TRBJ2-1; D is perhaps TRBD2 (6 bases). Between the trimmed V and J ends, which lost 2 bases and 9 bases, there was a span of 14 bases. Germline CDR1 and CDR2: SGHTA and FQGTGA. This CDR3 is built from 14 residues. DNA for the CDR3: TGTGCCAGCAGCTTATCCACTAGCATCGGTGAGCAGTTCTTC. Translating gives CASSLSTSIGEQFF.

The chain uses TRBV5-8 and TRBJ2-7; TRBD1 matches at 7 bases. The germline V gene has CDR1 SGHTS and CDR2 YDEGEE. The CDR3 is 13 amino acids. With 4 bases clipped from V and 6 bases from J, the junction kept 7 bases outside the gene matches. The CDR3 is CASSVGQTGEQYF. DNA of the CDR3: TGTGCCAGCAGCGTGGGACAGACTGGCGAGCAGTACTTC.

This sequence joins TRBV7-3 and TRBJ2-1; 10 nucleotides match TRBD2. The CDR3 is 15 amino acids. The germline gives CDR1 SGHTA, CDR2 FQGTGA. V gave up 4 bases and J gave up 11 bases; unmatched junction bases: 11. CDR3 DNA sequence: TGTGCCAGCAGCTCCATAGCGGGAGGAGAGTCGAAGCAGTTCTTC. It yields the protein CASSSIAGGESKQFF.

V is TRBV28 and J is TRBJ1-2, with TRBD1 as a possible D gene (6 bases). This CDR3 contains 11 residues. From germline, CDR1 is MDHEN and CDR2 SYDVKM. Between the trimmed V and J ends, which lost 1 base and 11 bases, there was a span of 8 bases. The CDR3 spells CASSLSGVYTF. The CDR3 nucleotides are TGTGCCAGCAGTTTATCAGGGGTGTACACCTTC.

This sequence joins TRBV10-2 and TRBJ2-2; TRBD2 is a possible D gene (6 bases). The CDR3 covers 14 residues. Germline V gives CDR1 WSHSY, CDR2 SAAADI. V lost 0 bases and J 4 bases, leaving 6 bases between the germline ends. CDR3 protein: CASSESGGTGELFF. In DNA, the CDR3 is TGCGCCAGCAGTGAGTCCGGGGGCACCGGGGAGCTGTTTTTT.

This chain links TRBV28 with TRBJ1-1; possible D gene TRBD1, 5 bases. With 3 bases removed from V and 1 base from J, the gap between germline ends came to 9 bases. CDR3 length: 14 residues. Germline CDR1 is MDHEN and CDR2 is SYDVKM. CDR3 sequence: CASSLRGKNTEAFF. As DNA, the CDR3 is TGTGCCAGCAGTTTGCGGGGGAAGAACACTGAAGCTTTCTTT.

The chain employs TRBV24-1 and TRBJ2-1, with TRBD2 matching over 12 bases. This CDR3 is 20 amino acids long. With V trimmed by 3 bases and J by 7 bases, 18 bases remained unmatched. Germline assignment: CDR1 KGHDR and CDR2 SFDVKD. CDR3 nucleotides: TGTGCCACCAGTGATCGCCGTTCTAGCGGGAGGGCCTACTCCATAAATGAGCAGTTCTTC. This translates into CATSDRRSSGRAYSINEQFF.

The chain employs TRBV14 and TRBJ2-1; 9 bases match TRBD1. The V gene end was trimmed by 2 bases and the J gene end by 9 bases; junction bases not matched to a gene: 14. CDR3 length: 17 amino acids. Germline V CDR1 and CDR2: SGHDN, FVKESK. For the CDR3, the DNA is TGTGCCAGCAGCCAAAACTTTGGGACAGGGATAGGTGCTGAGCAGTTCTTC. Translated: CASSQNFGTGIGAEQFF.

The chain couples TRBV3-1 (or the pseudogene TRBV3-2) to TRBJ1-4; D is perhaps TRBD1 (6 bases). The CDR3 has 17 residues. V was clipped by 0 bases and J by 4 bases, with 15 bases between them. Germline assignment: CDR1 LGHDT and CDR2 YNNKEL (reference sequence). For the CDR3, the DNA is TGTGCCAGCAGCCAAGAAGGTCCAGGGGACATTAATGAAAAACTGTTTTTT. It encodes CASSQEGPGDINEKLFF.

J is TRBJ1-5 and V is TRBV27; a possible D gene is TRBD1 (6 bases). Germline loops: CDR1 MNHEY, CDR2 SMNVEV (reference sequence). V gave up 5 bases and J gave up 5 bases, with 19 bases separating them. This CDR3 has 16 residues. In nucleotides, the CDR3 is TGTGCCAGCAGTGCAGAGGGGGTGGGCTTGTATCAGCCCCAGCATTTT. Amino acids: CASSAEGVGLYQPQHF.